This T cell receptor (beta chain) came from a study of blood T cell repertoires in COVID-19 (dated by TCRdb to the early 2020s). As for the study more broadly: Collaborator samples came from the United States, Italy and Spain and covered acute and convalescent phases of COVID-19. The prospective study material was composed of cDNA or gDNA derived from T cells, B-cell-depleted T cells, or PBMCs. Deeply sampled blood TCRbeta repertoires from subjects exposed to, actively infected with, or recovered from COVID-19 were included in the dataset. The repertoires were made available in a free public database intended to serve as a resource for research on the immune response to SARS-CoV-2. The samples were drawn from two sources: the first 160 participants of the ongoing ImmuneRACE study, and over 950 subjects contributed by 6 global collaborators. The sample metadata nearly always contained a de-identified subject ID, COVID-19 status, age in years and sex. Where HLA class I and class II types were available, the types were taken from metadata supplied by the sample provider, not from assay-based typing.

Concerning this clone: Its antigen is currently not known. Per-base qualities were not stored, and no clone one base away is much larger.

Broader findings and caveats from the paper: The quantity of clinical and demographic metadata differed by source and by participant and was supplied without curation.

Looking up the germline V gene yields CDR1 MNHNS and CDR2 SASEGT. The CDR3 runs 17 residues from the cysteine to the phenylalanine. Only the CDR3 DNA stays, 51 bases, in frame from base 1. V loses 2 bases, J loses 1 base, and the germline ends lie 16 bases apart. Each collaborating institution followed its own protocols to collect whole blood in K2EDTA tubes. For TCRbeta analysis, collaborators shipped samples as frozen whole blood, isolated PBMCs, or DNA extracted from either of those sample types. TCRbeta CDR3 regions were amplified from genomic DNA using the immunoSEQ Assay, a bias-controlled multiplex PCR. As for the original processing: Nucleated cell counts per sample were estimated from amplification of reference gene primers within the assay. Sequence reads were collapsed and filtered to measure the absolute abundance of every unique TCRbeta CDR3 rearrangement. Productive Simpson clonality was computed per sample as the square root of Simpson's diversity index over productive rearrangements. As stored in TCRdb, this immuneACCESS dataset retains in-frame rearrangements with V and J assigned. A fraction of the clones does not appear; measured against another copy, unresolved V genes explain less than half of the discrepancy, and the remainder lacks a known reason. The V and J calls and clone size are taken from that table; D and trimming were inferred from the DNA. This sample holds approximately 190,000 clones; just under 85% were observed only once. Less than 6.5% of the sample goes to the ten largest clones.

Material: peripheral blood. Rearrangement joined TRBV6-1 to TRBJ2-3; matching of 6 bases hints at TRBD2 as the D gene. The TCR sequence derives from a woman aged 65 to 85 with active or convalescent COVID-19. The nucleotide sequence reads TGTGCCAGCAGTGAATTTGGCGGGGCCTTTGGCACAGATACGCAGTATTTT. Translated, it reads CASSEFGGAFGTDTQYF.